This T cell receptor (beta chain) was found in a study of identical twins. Notes on the study in general: Beta out-of-frame sequences showed weaker excess sharing between twins.

TCRdb redid the calling of the 5' RACE reads with MiXCR, one entry per CDR3 protein. The table lists 350,000 to 500,000 distinct CDR3 sequences, around 18% of them singletons. Germline CDR1 and CDR2: SGHRS and YFSETQ. J was trimmed by 2 bases and V by 4 bases; bases with no gene match: 7. This CDR3 comprises 15 residues. This clonotype came up many times. Its antigen is unidentified. The J gene is TRBJ2-3, the V gene TRBV5-1; 7 bases agree with TRBD2. Sequencing was performed on naive T cells sorted from blood. The TCR originated in a man between 50 and 59 years old in good health. The CDR3, as DNA: TGCGCCAGCAGCACCGGACTAGTTGACACAGATACGCAGTATTTT. It specifies CASSTGLVDTDTQYF.